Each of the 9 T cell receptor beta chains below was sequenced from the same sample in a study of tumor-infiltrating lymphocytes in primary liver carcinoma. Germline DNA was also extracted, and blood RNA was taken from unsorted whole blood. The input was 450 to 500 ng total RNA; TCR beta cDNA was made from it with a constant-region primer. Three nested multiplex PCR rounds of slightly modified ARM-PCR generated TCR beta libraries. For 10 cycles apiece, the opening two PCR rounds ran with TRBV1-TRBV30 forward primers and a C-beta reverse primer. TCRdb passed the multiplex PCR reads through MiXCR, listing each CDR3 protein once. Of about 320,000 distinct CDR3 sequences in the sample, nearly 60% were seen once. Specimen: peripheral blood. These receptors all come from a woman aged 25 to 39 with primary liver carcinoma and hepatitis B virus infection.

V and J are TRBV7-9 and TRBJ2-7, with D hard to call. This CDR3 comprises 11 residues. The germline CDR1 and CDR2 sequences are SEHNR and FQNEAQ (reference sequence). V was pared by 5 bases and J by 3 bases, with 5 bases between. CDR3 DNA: TGTGCCAGCAGCCAGGACTACGAGCAGTACTTC. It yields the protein CASSQDYEQYF.

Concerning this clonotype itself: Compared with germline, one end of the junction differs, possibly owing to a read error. CDR3 coding DNA: TGTGTCAGCAGCAAGGCTGATGCCTATGGCTACACCTTC. Its protein product is CVSSKADAYGYTF. The gene calls are TRBV5-4 and TRBJ1-2; D remains unclear. The CDR3 contains 13 residues. Germline V gives CDR1 SGHNT, CDR2 YYREEE (reference sequence).

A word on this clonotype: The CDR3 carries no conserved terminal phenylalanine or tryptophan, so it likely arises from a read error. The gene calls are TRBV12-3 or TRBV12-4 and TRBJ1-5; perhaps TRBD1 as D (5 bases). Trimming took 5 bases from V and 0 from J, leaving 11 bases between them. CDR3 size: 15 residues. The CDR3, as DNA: TGTGCCAGCAGTAGCCCGGGGGATAGCAATCAGCCCCAGCATCTT. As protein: CASSSPGDSNQPQHL.

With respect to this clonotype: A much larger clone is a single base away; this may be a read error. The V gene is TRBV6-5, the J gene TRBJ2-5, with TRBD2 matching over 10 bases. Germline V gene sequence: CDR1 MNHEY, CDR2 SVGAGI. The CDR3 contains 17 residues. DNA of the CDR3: TGTGCCAGCAGTTACTGGTCGTCTAGCGGGAGAGGAGAGACCCAGTGCTTC. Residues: CASSYWSSSGRGETQCF.

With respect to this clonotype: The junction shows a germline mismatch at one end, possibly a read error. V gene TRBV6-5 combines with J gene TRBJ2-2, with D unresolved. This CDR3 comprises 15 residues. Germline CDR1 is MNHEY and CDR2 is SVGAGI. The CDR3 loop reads CASGYTLGTIGELFF. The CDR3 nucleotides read TGTGCCAGCGGTTACACTCTTGGCACTATCGGGGAGCTGTTTTTT.

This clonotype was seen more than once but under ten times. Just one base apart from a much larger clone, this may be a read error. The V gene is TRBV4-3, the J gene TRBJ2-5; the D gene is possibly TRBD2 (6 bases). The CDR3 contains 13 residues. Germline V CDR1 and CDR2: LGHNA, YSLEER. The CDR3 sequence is CASNQAGEETQYF. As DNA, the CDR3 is TGCGCCAGCAACCAAGCGGGCGAAGAGACCCAGTACTTC.

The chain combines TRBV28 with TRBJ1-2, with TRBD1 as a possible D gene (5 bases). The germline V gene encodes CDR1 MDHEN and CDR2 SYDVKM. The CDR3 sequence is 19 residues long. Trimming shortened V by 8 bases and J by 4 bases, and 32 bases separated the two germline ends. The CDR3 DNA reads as TGTGCCAGCGGACCCCGTCCGGGGACCCCGGTCCCCACGAGCTATGGCTACACCTTC. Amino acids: CASGPRPGTPVPTSYGYTF.

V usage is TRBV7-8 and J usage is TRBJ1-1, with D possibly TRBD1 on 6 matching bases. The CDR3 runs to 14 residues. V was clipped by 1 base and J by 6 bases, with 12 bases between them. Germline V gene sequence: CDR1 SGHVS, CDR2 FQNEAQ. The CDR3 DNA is TGTGCCAGCAGCTTAGAGGGGGGCGCATCTGAAGCTTTCTTT. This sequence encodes CASSLEGGASEAFF.

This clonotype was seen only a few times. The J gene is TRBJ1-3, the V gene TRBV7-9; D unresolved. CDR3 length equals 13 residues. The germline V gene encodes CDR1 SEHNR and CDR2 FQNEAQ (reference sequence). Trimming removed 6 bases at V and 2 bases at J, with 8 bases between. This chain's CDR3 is CASSRTAGNTIYF. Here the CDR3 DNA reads TGTGCCAGCAGTAGGACGGCTGGAAACACCATATATTTT.